A single sample is the source of the 15 T cell receptor beta chains below, sequenced in a study of blood T cell repertoires in COVID-19. The method was immunoSEQ multiplex PCR; TCRdb's version includes in-frame clones alone and lacks a portion of them. The sample lists around 700,000 clones, 85% to 90% occurring once. Sequencing used peripheral blood. Receptors originate from a woman aged 18 to 35 with acute or convalescent COVID-19.

J is TRBJ2-7 and V is TRBV15, with TRBD1 matching 7 bases. The CDR3 spans 13 residues. Germline CDR1 and CDR2: LNHNV and YYDKDF (reference sequence). V lost 7 bases to trimming and J lost 3 bases; unmatched junction nucleotides: 6. CDR3 sequence reads: CATTLQGDYEQYF. In DNA form, the CDR3 reads TGTGCCACCACCCTTCAGGGGGACTACGAGCAGTACTTC.

The sample holds one count of this clone. CDR3 DNA sequence: TGTGCCAGCAGTGAAGCGCTTCGCGGGGGGGCCGATACGCAGTATTTT. This codes for CASSEALRGGADTQYF. This chain connects TRBV2 to TRBJ2-3, with 9 positions matching TRBD2. This CDR3 is built from 16 residues. CDR1 is SNHLY, CDR2 FYNNEI, per germline. With 0 bases clipped from V and 6 bases from J, the junction kept 7 bases outside the gene matches. The full variable domain, rest sourced from reference TRBV2 and TRBJ2-3, is EPEVTQTPSHQVTQMGQEVILRCVPISNHLYFYWYRQILGQKVEFLVSFYNNEISEKSEIFDDQFSVERPDGSNFTLKIRSTKLEDSAMYFCASSEALRGGADTQYFGPGTRLTVL.

The CDR3 DNA sequence: TGCGCCAGCAGCCAAGAGGCGGGGGTCACAGATACGCAGTATTTT. It codes for CASSQEAGVTDTQYF. V usage is TRBV4-1 and J usage is TRBJ2-3, with 7 bases fitting TRBD2. The V gene end was trimmed by 0 bases and the J gene end by 2 bases; junction bases not matched to a gene: 2. CDR3 size: 15 residues. Germline V gives CDR1 MGHRA, CDR2 YSYEKL.

The rearrangement links TRBV2 to TRBJ1-1; the match to TRBD1 covers 7 bases. V gave up 6 bases and J gave up 4 bases; unmatched junction bases: 8. The CDR3 consists of 14 residues. Germline CDR1 SNHLY, CDR2 FYNNEI. This CDR3 reads CASSLTGQGTEAFF. Written as DNA, the CDR3 is TGTGCCAGCAGCCTGACAGGGCAGGGCACTGAAGCTTTCTTT. Combining the CDR3 with reference TRBV2 and TRBJ1-1 gives the whole variable domain EPEVTQTPSHQVTQMGQEVILRCVPISNHLYFYWYRQILGQKVEFLVSFYNNEISEKSEIFDDQFSVERPDGSNFTLKIRSTKLEDSAMYFCASSLTGQGTEAFFGQGTRLTVV.

This chain uses TRBV4-3 with TRBJ2-1, with unresolved D. The CDR3 is made up of 14 amino acids. Germline CDR1 is LGHNA and CDR2 is YSLEER. V gave up 0 bases and J gave up 4 bases, with 7 bases separating them. The CDR3 region has the DNA TGCGCCAGCAGCCAAGAGTCAGTTTACAATGAGCAGTTCTTC. As protein: CASSQESVYNEQFF.

This clone was seen once. This chain links TRBV29-1 with TRBJ2-4, with a possible D match to TRBD2 (6 bases). CDR3 length: 12 residues. The V end was cut by 3 bases, the J end by 6 bases, with 9 bases between. The germline V gene has CDR1 SQVTM and CDR2 ANQGSEA. The CDR3: CSVDQGGNIQYF. The CDR3 nucleotides read TGCAGCGTTGACCAGGGAGGAAACATTCAGTACTTC.

The chain employs TRBV7-9 and TRBJ1-2; 9 bases match TRBD1. The CDR3 has 15 amino acids. Germline CDR1 and CDR2: SEHNR and FQNEAQ (reference sequence). V trimming: 7 bases; J trimming: 3 bases; junction bases outside the gene matches: 9. CDR3 bases: TGTGCCAGCACCAAACTTGGGGACAGGGACTATGGCTACACCTTC. This codes for CASTKLGDRDYGYTF.

The CDR3 DNA reads TGCAGCGTCGTGGACAGCTACGAGCAGTACTTC. It translates to CSVVDSYEQYF. The chain recombines TRBV29-1 with TRBJ2-7, with D maybe TRBD1 (6 bases). CDR1 and CDR2 from the germline V gene are SQVTM and ANQGSEA. The CDR3 totals 11 residues. V lost 6 bases and J 3 bases, leaving 9 bases between the germline ends.

J is TRBJ1-1 and V is TRBV27; 9 positions agree with TRBD1. The germline V gene has CDR1 MNHEY and CDR2 SMNVEV (reference sequence). The junction had 3 bases not matched to a gene; V was cut back by 2 bases and J by 5 bases. The CDR3 spans 14 residues. Here the CDR3 DNA reads TGTGCCAGCAGTTTAGGGACAGGGACGACTGAAGCTTTCTTT. Translated: CASSLGTGTTEAFF.

This clone was picked up one time. The chain recombines TRBV5-1 with TRBJ1-1, with D possibly being TRBD1 (6 bases). Germline lookup yields CDR1 SGHRS and CDR2 YFSETQ. This CDR3 spans 13 amino acids. V dropped 2 bases and J dropped 3 bases, with 8 bases sitting between them. CDR3 nucleotides: TGCGCCAGCAGCTTTTCAGGGGACACTGAAGCTTTCTTT. Its protein is CASSFSGDTEAFF.

This sequence joins TRBV12-2 and TRBJ1-6; the table's D call TRBD1 went unverified against the DNA. TRBV12-2 is marked as a pseudogene. The CDR3 has 15 amino acids. CDR3 nucleotide sequence: TGTGCAAGTCGTTATGAGGACAGGTATAATTCACCCCTCCACTTT. It translates to CASRYEDRYNSPLHF.

The V call is TRBV12-5, the J call TRBJ1-1; D may be TRBD1 (6 bases). Germline V gene data show CDR1 as LGHNT and CDR2 as FRNRAP. V was cut by 4 bases and J by 0 bases, with 15 bases left in between. The length of the CDR3 is 16 residues. CDR3 in amino acids: CASGWAAGTLNTEAFF. In DNA, the CDR3 is TGTGCTAGTGGTTGGGCCGCCGGGACACTGAACACTGAAGCTTTCTTT. The complete variable domain, with remaining parts taken from reference TRBV12-5 and TRBJ1-1, reads DARVTQTPRHKVTEMGQEVTMRCQPILGHNTVFWYRQTMMQGLELLAYFRNRAPLDDSGMPKDRFSAEMPDATLATLKIQPSEPRDSAVYFCASGWAAGTLNTEAFFGQGTRLTVV.

V gene TRBV7-2 combines with J gene TRBJ1-6; the D gene is possibly TRBD1 (6 bases). Germline CDR1 reads SGHTA; CDR2 reads FQGNSA. V lost 7 bases and J 2 bases, leaving 18 bases between the germline ends. CDR3 size: 17 residues. CDR3 nucleotide sequence: TGTGCCAGCATCCCGGGGGGGGCCCTCGCCTATAATTCACCCCTCCACTTT. Its protein is CASIPGGALAYNSPLHF.

The CDR3 DNA follows: TGTGCCAGCAGCCCTCAAGAGGGAGGCTACACCTTC. Translated: CASSPQEGGYTF. The V call is TRBV9, the J call TRBJ1-2; D remains unclear. Germline V lookup: CDR1 SGDLS, CDR2 YYNGEE. The CDR3 loop spans 12 amino acids. Trimming stripped 4 bases from V and 8 bases from J, with 12 bases between.

The chain joins TRBV5-6 to TRBJ1-1; D not certain. There are 12 residues in the CDR3. V lost 4 bases, J lost 6 bases, and 10 bases lay in between. CDR1 and CDR2 (germline): SGHDT, YYEEEE. In DNA, the CDR3 is TGTGCCAGCAGCGCATCGAGCCCTGAAGCTTTCTTT. Its protein is CASSASSPEAFF.